The T cell receptor beta chain under discussion was sequenced for a study of CD4 and CD8 cells across lung adenocarcinoma regions. The patients had localized lung adenocarcinoma, a non-small cell subtype. From the PCR reads, TCRdb called clonotypes with MiXCR, one entry per CDR3 protein. The data show around 19,000 distinct CDR3 sequences, under 70% seen once. CDR3 length: 17 residues. Germline CDR1 and CDR2: MNHEY and SVGAGI. V dropped 0 bases and J dropped 2 bases, with 14 bases sitting between them. This clonotype was counted ten times or more. J is TRBJ1-5 and V is TRBV6-5, with D maybe TRBD1 (5 bases). Sequenced: CD8+ T cells from the center of a lung tumor. The TCR sequence derives from a female donor with lung adenocarcinoma. The CD4 and CD8 labels of this study may be unreliable. The CDR3 nucleotides read TGTGCCAGCAGTTACTCGGGAAGGGGTTATGGCAATCAGCCCCAGCATTTT. Its protein is CASSYSGRGYGNQPQHF.